The rows below give T cell receptor beta chains drawn from one sample of a study of Tregs in tolerant kidney transplant recipients. Measured with immunoSEQ multiplex PCR; TCRdb has only the in-frame clones, and not every one. In the table there are tens of thousands of clones, about 88% of which are singletons. The sample in question was CD4+ T cells from blood, obtained before the transplant. These receptors were collected from a human donor who received a combined kidney and bone marrow transplant. Each CDR3 is given with its conserved first and last residue. Each record gives: clone size, CDR3 length, D gene, V gene, J gene, CDR3 DNA, CDR3 protein. The D gene is left open where the match is weak. Rows may omit the clone size; those that give it use once, few, many or a size class.

once,15,TRBD1,TRBV6-1,TRBJ1-1,TGTGCCAGCAGGGGACAGTCCGTCATGAACACTGAAGCTTTCTTT,CASRGQSVMNTEAFF
-,17,-,TRBV4-3,TRBJ2-1,TGCGCCAGCAGCCAAGTGTCACAGGGATTGGGTTACAATGAGCAGTTCTTC,CASSQVSQGLGYNEQFF
-,15,-,TRBV30,TRBJ1-3,TGTGCCTGGAACGGGGCCGGAGGGCCTGGAAACACCATATATTTT,CAWNGAGGPGNTIYF
-,22,TRBD2,TRBV4-1,TRBJ2-4,TGCGCCAGCAGCCCCCGGAATTTGAGGGTAGCGGGAGGGCAAGTCTCCAAAAACATTCAGTACTTC,CASSPRNLRVAGGQVSKNIQYF
-,16,-,TRBV7-8,TRBJ1-5,TGTGCCAGCAGCGTCCGGGACACCCTCGGCAATCAGCCCCAGCATTTT,CASSVRDTLGNQPQHF
-,10,-,TRBV20-1,TRBJ2-7,TGCAGTGCCCCCGTCCACGAGCAGTACTTC,CSAPVHEQYF
-,15,-,TRBV18,TRBJ1-4,TGTGCCAGCTCACCACGAGATGTAACTAATGAAAAACTGTTTTTT,CASSPRDVTNEKLFF
-,15,TRBD2,TRBV2,TRBJ2-1,TGTGCCAGCAGTGGGGGACTAGCGGTTACAATGACGCAGTTCTTC,CASSGGLAVTMTQFF
-,14,-,TRBV7-2,TRBJ1-2,TGTGCCAGCAGCTTTTTCGACACAAACTATGGCTACACCTTC,CASSFFDTNYGYTF
few,12,-,TRBV19,TRBJ2-7,TGTGCCAGTAGTCAATCAGGCTACGAGCAGTACTTC,CASSQSGYEQYF
medium-sized,14,TRBD1,TRBV10-3,TRBJ1-2,TGTGCCATCAGTGCCCGGGACAGTGAGGATGGCTACACCTTC,CAISARDSEDGYTF
-,15,-,TRBV7-3,TRBJ2-3,TGTGCCAGCAGCACAGGGACCCCCGGGGCAGATACGCAGTATTTT,CASSTGTPGADTQYF
-,14,TRBD1,TRBV29-1,TRBJ2-7,TGCAGCGTTCAGGGACAGGGGGTAATTTCTGAGCAGTACTTC,CSVQGQGVISEQYF
few,15,-,TRBV28,TRBJ2-7,TGTGCCAGCAGTGTGCCACGAAGGTATGGGGGGGAGCAGTACTTC,CASSVPRRYGGEQYF